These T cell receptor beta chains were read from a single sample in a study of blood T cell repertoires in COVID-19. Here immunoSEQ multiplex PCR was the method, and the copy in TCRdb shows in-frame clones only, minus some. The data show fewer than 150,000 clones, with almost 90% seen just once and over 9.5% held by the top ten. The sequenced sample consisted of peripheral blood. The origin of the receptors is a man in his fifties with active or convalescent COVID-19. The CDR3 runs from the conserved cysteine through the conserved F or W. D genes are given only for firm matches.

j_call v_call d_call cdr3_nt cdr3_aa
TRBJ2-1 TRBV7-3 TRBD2 TGTGCCAGCAGCTTACAGCGGGAGTATGAGCAGTTCTTC CASSLQREYEQFF
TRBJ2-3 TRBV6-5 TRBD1 TGTGCCAGCAGACTCCGGGACAGGGTCACAGATACGCAGTATTTT CASRLRDRVTDTQYF
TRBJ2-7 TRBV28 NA TGTGCCAGCAGTTTAGGGGGGACCACCTACGAGCAGTACTTC CASSLGGTTYEQYF
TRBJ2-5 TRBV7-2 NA TGTGCCAGCAGCTTAGGCGGGGTCCACCAAGAGACCCAGTACTTC CASSLGGVHQETQYF
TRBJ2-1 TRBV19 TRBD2 TGTGCCAGTAGTCCGGGACTAGCGGGTGTGAATGAGCAGTTCTTC CASSPGLAGVNEQFF
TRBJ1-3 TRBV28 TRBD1 TGTGCCAGCAGCCGCCCTCAGGGGGCAAGCTCTGGAAACACCATATATTTT CASSRPQGASSGNTIYF
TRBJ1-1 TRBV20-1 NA TGCAGTGCTGCCGCCGGGATCCAAGCTTTCTTT CSAAAGIQAFF
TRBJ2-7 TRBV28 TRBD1 TGTGCCAGCAGTCGCACAGGGGGCCCAAGATACGAGCAGTACTTC CASSRTGGPRYEQYF
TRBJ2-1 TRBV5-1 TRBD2 TGCGCCAGCAGCCCCCGTGCGGGAGCGTACAATGAGCAGTTCTTC CASSPRAGAYNEQFF
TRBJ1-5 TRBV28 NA TGTGCCAGCAGTTTCGTTGATCAGCCCCAGCATTTT CASSFVDQPQHF
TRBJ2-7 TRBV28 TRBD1 TGTGCCAGCAGCCCCGACAGGGGGCTTTACGAGCAGTACTTC CASSPDRGLYEQYF